The 6 T cell receptor beta chains below all came from one sample that was sequenced in a study of T cell responses to AZD1222 COVID-19 vaccine. Method: immunoSEQ multiplex PCR; TCRdb's copy keeps in-frame clones and lacks some. The table has about 70,000 clones, over 75% seen once. The sample consisted of peripheral blood, taken on day 0 of MenACWY control vaccination. The origin of the receptors is an adult in good health.

The chain combines TRBV6-2 or TRBV6-3 with TRBJ2-7, with D possibly being TRBD1 (6 bases). The germline gives CDR1 MNHEY, CDR2 SVGEGT. V was pared by 6 bases and J by 7 bases, with 22 bases between. The CDR3 runs to 15 residues. The CDR3 loop reads CASSLWETGPTEQYF. As DNA, the CDR3 is TGTGCCAGCAGCCTTTGGGAGACAGGCCCTACGGAGCAGTACTTC.

This clone was recorded only once. This chain uses TRBV9 with TRBJ2-2; TRBD2 agrees at 12 bases. The junction had 6 bases not matched to a gene; V was cut back by 1 base and J by 5 bases. The CDR3 extends over 17 amino acids. CDR1 and CDR2 (germline): SGDLS, YYNGEE. The DNA of the CDR3 is TGTGCCAGCAGCGTACCACTAGCGGGGGGTTTGACCGGGGAGCTGTTTTTT. It yields the protein CASSVPLAGGLTGELFF.

The chain employs TRBV5-5 and TRBJ2-5; D might be TRBD1 or TRBD2, each matching 5 bases. V gave up 0 bases and J gave up 0 bases, with 12 bases separating them. The CDR3 has 16 amino acids. Germline CDR1 is SGHKS and CDR2 is YYEKEE (reference sequence). The CDR3 is CASSLAGWGYQETQYF. For the CDR3, the DNA is TGTGCCAGCAGCTTGGCCGGCTGGGGGTACCAAGAGACCCAGTACTTC.

CDR3 region: CASSPGTGGAGDTEAFF. In DNA form, the CDR3 reads TGCGCCAGCAGCCCCGGGACAGGGGGCGCCGGGGACACTGAAGCTTTCTTT. This sequence joins TRBV4-1 and TRBJ1-1; 12 nucleotides match TRBD1. Germline loops: CDR1 MGHRA, CDR2 YSYEKL. This CDR3 is built from 17 residues. Trimming at V came to 4 bases and at J to 3 bases, leaving 9 bases not matched to a gene.

The gene calls are TRBV14 and TRBJ2-6; no firm D call. CDR1 SGHDN and CDR2 FVKESK come from the germline V gene. The CDR3 spans 14 residues. Trimming removed 4 bases from V and 2 bases from J, with 6 bases in between. The CDR3 is CASSPTAGANVLTF. The CDR3, as DNA: TGTGCCAGCAGCCCCACGGCTGGGGCCAACGTCCTGACTTTC.

The chain joins TRBV4-3 to TRBJ2-7; D gene ambiguous. CDR3 length: 13 residues. V lost 3 bases, J lost 3 bases, and 9 bases lay in between. CDR1 and CDR2 from the germline V gene are LGHNA and YSLEER. CDR3 in amino acids: CASSQGINYEQYF. The CDR3, as DNA: TGCGCCAGCAGCCAGGGGATAAACTACGAGCAGTACTTC.